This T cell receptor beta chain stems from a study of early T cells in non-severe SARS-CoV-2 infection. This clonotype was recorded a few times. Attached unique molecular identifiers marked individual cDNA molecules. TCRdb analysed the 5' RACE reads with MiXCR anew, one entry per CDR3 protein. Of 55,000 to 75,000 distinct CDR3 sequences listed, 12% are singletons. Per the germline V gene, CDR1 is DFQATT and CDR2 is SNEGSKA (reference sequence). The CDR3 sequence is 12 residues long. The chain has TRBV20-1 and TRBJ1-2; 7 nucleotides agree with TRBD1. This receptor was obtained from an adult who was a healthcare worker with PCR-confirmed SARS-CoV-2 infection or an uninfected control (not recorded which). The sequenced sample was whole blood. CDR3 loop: CNAGTASNGYTF. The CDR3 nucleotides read TGCAACGCCGGGACAGCATCTAATGGCTACACCTTC.